Below, one TCR beta chain is given with its context. What it recognizes is unknown. Researchers isolated at least 6.5 million PBMCs per sample. This record belongs to a study of blood T cells in healthy people across ages. Background on the study: The template switching approach captured approximately one barcoded beta molecule for every two T cells.

Germline values: CDR1 MGHRA, CDR2 YSYEKL. Trimming removed 3 bases at V and 11 bases at J, with 19 bases between. The CDR3 runs to 14 residues. Study-level points and caveats: As naive T cell percentage varied, TCR beta diversity correlated strongly with it.

For the second PCR, which ran for about 7 to 12 cycles, a sample-barcoded 5' primer and a J-beta primer mix were used. Tags on each cDNA molecule came from a template-switch adaptor with 12 random nucleotides. One entry per CDR3 protein, called by TCRdb with MiXCR from the 5' RACE reads. Of about 1.7 million distinct CDR3 sequences in the sample, 28% were seen once. This chain connects TRBV4-1 to TRBJ1-1; D uncertain. Material: blood. This TCR was recovered from a woman aged 25 to 39 in good health. The CDR3 region is CASSQTPFVSEAFF. CDR3 bases: TGCGCCAGCAGCCAGACTCCTTTTGTCTCGGAGGCTTTCTTT.